These 11 T cell receptor beta chains share one sample of origin, sequenced in a study of Graves' ophthalmopathy and Graves' hyperthyroidism. Investigators amplified TCR beta CDR3 regions from RNA transcripts. First-round RT-PCR used HTBI primers; second-round multiplex PCR followed. Via MiXCR, TCRdb re-called the multiplex PCR reads, giving one row per CDR3 protein. Among approximately 500,000 distinct CDR3 sequences listed, approximately 14% were seen once. Sequencing was done on a sample of blood. The receptors stem from a woman in her thirties with Graves' ophthalmopathy.

This clonotype has a count of ten or more. The gene calls are TRBV27 and TRBJ2-7; D possibly matches TRBD1 or TRBD2 (5 bases each). Germline assignment: CDR1 MNHEY and CDR2 SMNVEV (reference sequence). The CDR3 loop spans 14 amino acids. Trimming stripped 3 bases from V and 3 bases from J, with 12 bases between. CDR3 loop: CASSFTGTHYEQYF. DNA for the CDR3: TGTGCCAGCAGTTTCACGGGGACCCACTACGAGCAGTACTTC.

This clonotype was seen repeatedly, ten times or more. The rearrangement uses TRBV30 and TRBJ2-1; tentative D call: TRBD2 (6 bases). Between the trimmed V and J ends, which lost 4 bases and 2 bases, there was a span of 12 bases. CDR3 length equals 14 residues. Germline CDR1 is GTSNPN and CDR2 is SVGIG (reference sequence). CDR3 coding DNA: TGTGCCTGGATTAGCGGTCATGCCTACAATGAGCAGTTCTTC. Translation gives CAWISGHAYNEQFF.

A few counts support this clonotype. The chain carries TRBV12-3 or TRBV12-4 and TRBJ2-5, with a tentative D call TRBD2 (6 bases). V was shortened by 6 bases and J by 1 base, with 12 bases between the two germline ends. This CDR3 has 14 amino acids. Here the CDR3 reads CASRRPGLQETQYF. For the CDR3, the DNA is TGTGCCAGCAGACGCCCGGGACTCCAAGAGACCCAGTACTTC.

This clonotype was seen repeatedly, ten times or more. V usage is TRBV27 and J usage is TRBJ1-2; no clear D gene. With 0 bases removed from V and 0 bases from J, the gap between germline ends came to 11 bases. The CDR3 loop spans 16 amino acids. Germline CDR1 and CDR2: MNHEY and SMNVEV (reference sequence). The CDR3 nucleotides read TGTGCCAGCAGTTTATCGTCCGGGGAAGCTAACTATGGCTACACCTTC. Amino acids: CASSLSSGEANYGYTF.

The chain links TRBV30 to TRBJ2-7; D is uncertain. Trimming took off 5 bases at V and 3 bases at J, with 17 bases between the two ends. Per the germline V gene, CDR1 is GTSNPN and CDR2 is SVGIG (reference sequence). This CDR3 has 14 residues. The CDR3 reads CAWEPLRAGYEQYF. The DNA for the CDR3 is TGTGCCTGGGAACCTCTTAGGGCTGGCTACGAGCAGTACTTC.

This clonotype was seen ten or more times. The chain recombines TRBV30 with TRBJ1-5; D unresolved. V was shortened by 0 bases and J by 7 bases, with 13 bases between the two germline ends. The CDR3 runs to 14 residues. Germline lookup yields CDR1 GTSNPN and CDR2 SVGIG (reference sequence). The CDR3 nucleotides read TGTGCCTGGAGTGTTTCGGTCTCCGGGCAGCCCCAGCATTTT. This translates into CAWSVSVSGQPQHF.

This clonotype occurred many times. The chain uses TRBV12-3 or TRBV12-4 and TRBJ2-7, with D uncertain. Trimming removed 3 bases at V and 2 bases at J, with 8 bases between. The CDR3 is 13 amino acids. CDR3 residues: CASSLIGTYEQYF. In nucleotides, the CDR3 is TGTGCCAGCAGTTTGATAGGGACCTACGAGCAGTACTTC.

The V call is TRBV24-1, the J call TRBJ2-4; 8 bases line up with TRBD1. Germline V gene sequence: CDR1 KGHDR, CDR2 SFDVKD. The junction had 3 bases not matched to a gene; V was cut back by 2 bases and J by 4 bases. This CDR3 spans 15 amino acids. The CDR3 DNA reads TGTGCCACCAGTGATTATCACAGGGGGAAAAACATTCAGTACTTC. It translates to CATSDYHRGKNIQYF.

This clonotype was seen at least ten times. V is TRBV6-5 and J is TRBJ2-7; 9 nucleotides line up with TRBD1. J was trimmed by 0 bases and V by 9 bases; bases with no gene match: 9. The length of the CDR3 is 15 residues. CDR1 is MNHEY, CDR2 SVGAGI, per germline. CDR3 region: CASRPGQGLSYEQYF. CDR3 bases: TGTGCCAGTCGACCGGGACAGGGCCTCTCCTACGAGCAGTACTTC.

This clonotype has a count of ten or more. The chain recombines TRBV20-1 with TRBJ2-2; 7 nucleotides align to TRBD1. Per the germline V gene, CDR1 is DFQATT and CDR2 is SNEGSKA (reference sequence). The CDR3 is 12 amino acids. The CDR3 DNA reads as TGCGGCCTACAGGGGATGTCCGGGGAGCTGTTTTTT. Amino acids: CGLQGMSGELFF.

This clonotype has ten or more counts. This rearrangement joins TRBV6-1 to TRBJ2-5; TRBD1 matches 8 bases. Germline V gene data show CDR1 as MNHNS and CDR2 as SASEGT. V dropped 5 bases and J dropped 5; count of bases not matched to a gene: 13. The CDR3 contains 16 residues. The CDR3 here is CASSTLLGQGGETQYF. CDR3 in DNA: TGTGCCAGCAGTACCCTCTTAGGACAGGGTGGGGAGACCCAGTACTTC.